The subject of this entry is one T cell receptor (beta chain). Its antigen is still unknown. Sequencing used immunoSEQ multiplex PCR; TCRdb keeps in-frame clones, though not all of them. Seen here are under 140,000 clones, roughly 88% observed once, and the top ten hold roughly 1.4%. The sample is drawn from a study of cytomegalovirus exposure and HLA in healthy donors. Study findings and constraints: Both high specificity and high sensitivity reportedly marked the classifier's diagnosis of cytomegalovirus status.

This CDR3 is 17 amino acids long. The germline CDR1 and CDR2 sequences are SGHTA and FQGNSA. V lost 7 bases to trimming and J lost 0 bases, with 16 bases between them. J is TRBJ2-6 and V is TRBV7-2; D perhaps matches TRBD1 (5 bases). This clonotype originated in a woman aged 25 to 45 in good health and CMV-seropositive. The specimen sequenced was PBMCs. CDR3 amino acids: CASNQGAIRSGANVLTF. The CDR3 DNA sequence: TGTGCCAGCAACCAAGGGGCGATCCGCTCTGGGGCCAACGTCCTGACTTTC.